This TCR beta chain was found in a study of T cell responses to AZD1222 COVID-19 vaccine (dated by TCRdb to the early 2020s). For the wider study: AZD1222 recipients given second doses at about 4 weeks or at about 12 weeks were pooled, since spike-specific TCR depth and breadth were not found to differ between the two schedules. TCR sequencing was performed for some 250 trial participants, of whom 200 to 220 were given two doses of AZD1222 and some 26 were given two doses of MenACWY control vaccine. Enrollment into the trials was organized by age into subgroups of 18-55, 56-69 and 70-plus years, and those subgroups contained approximately 160, 26 and 62 TCR-sequenced participants, respectively. Results and caveats for the whole study, not just this receptor: The 56-69-year group was small, and its depth increase did not reach significance, likely because of low power. The whole spike protein was spanned by vaccine-associated CD4 TCRs, and dominant responses were seen in regions 160-218 and 743-854. No day 14 peak-response samples were available, so repertoires were characterized only after the peak T cell response. Conclusions about previously exposed vaccinees are limited, since just five or six AZD1222 recipients were seropositive for SARS-CoV-2 at baseline. Epitopes outside the regions mutated in the B.1.351 and B.1.1.7 variants were reportedly recognized by nearly half of the unique spike-specific TCRs. After two AZD1222 doses, both the breadth and the depth of spike-specific TCRs were significantly higher than at day 0 and than in MenACWY recipients. Most participants were white British and females outnumbered males, and the authors suggested that clonal diversity may have been underestimated.

As for this clone: Its antigen is still unknown. Base-call qualities are not available, and no considerably larger clone is one nucleotide away.

What the time point label conveys for this sample: baseline before first vaccination. Vaccinee samples came from UK trials COV001 and COV002, including a single-blind randomized controlled phase 2/3 trial of AZD1222 (ChAdOx1 nCoV-19) in healthy adults. Trial participant PBMC samples were collected at day 0 and day 28 after the second dose for TCRbeta chain sequencing. The CDR3 regions of human TCRbeta chains were analyzed by immunosequencing. Per the source publication's procedure: TCRs in the repertoires were compared against a reference library of SARS-CoV-2-specific TCRs that had been generated with the MIRA antigen-specificity platform. Breadth was defined as the fraction of unique TCRs that were SARS-CoV-2-associated. Depth was defined as the fraction of total T cells that were SARS-CoV-2-associated. Using the MIRA data, each spike-specific TCR was mapped to the spike region that the TCR reacts to and placed in a CD4 or CD8 class. Log10-transformed breadth and depth values were compared by one-way ANOVA with Sidak's multiple comparisons tests. TCRdb carries this immuneACCESS record with in-frame sequences only. Its versions omit some clonotypes, under half of them owing to an unresolved V gene in the studies checked, with the rest unexplained. V, J and clone size are those of that table, while D and trimming were read from the DNA. The sample data list over 100,000 clones, and about 93% of these were observed just once. Roughly 7% of the sample goes to the ten largest clones.

The input for sequencing was peripheral blood, taken on day 0 of AZD1222 vaccination. This receptor was obtained from an adult in good health.

The CDR3 reads as follows: CASSLEGRGGPPQHF. Here is the DNA: TGCGCCAGCAGCCTGGAGGGCAGGGGAGGTCCGCCCCAGCATTTT. The rearranged segments are TRBV4-1 and TRBJ1-5, with a tentative D gene TRBD1 over 6 matching bases. Including cysteine and phenylalanine, the CDR3 has 15 amino acids. The entry retains the CDR3 DNA only, 45 bases that are in frame from base 1. V and J lose 4 bases and 9 bases, and a span of 19 bases separates them. CDR1 and CDR2, looked up from the germline V gene, are MGHRA and YSYEKL.